The clone carrying this T cell receptor (beta chain) came up a few times. Its specificity is unknown. V was shortened by 1 base and J by 0 bases, with 7 bases between the two germline ends. The CDR3 runs to 13 residues. Germline V gene sequence: CDR1 SQVTM, CDR2 ANQGSEA. The entry originates in a study of neurological immune-mediated disorders. Points from the study as a whole: None of the CDR3 amino acid sequences in expanded clones turned up in more than one subject, which points to private repertoires in all groups.

As for the cDNA, it was generated by 5'RACE with 10-nucleotide random UMIs. Using its own MiXCR run on the 5' RACE reads, TCRdb lists one record per CDR3 protein. Among some 77,000 distinct CDR3 sequences, about 9.5% were seen once, and the ten largest hold 1.5% to 2%. Sequenced sample: PBMCs. The chain uses TRBV29-1 and TRBJ2-7; TRBD2 might be the D (6 bases). The sequence derives from a man aged 45-60 years in good health. DNA of the CDR3: TGCAGCGTTGAAGCCGGGAGCTCCTACGAGCAGTACTTC. This sequence encodes CSVEAGSSYEQYF.